The sequence of this T cell receptor (beta chain) was determined in a study of monozygotic twins with cystic fibrosis. Study results and limitations: V usage most resembled the co-twin in 13 of 16 pairs. No link emerged between shared CDR3 counts and age, concordance or severity.

For this clone: The target antigen is unknown.

CDR3 length equals 13 residues. Germline V gene data show CDR1 as MGHRA and CDR2 as YSYEKL. V was clipped by 4 bases and J by 9 bases, with 13 bases between them. The protocol was immunoSEQ multiplex PCR, while the TCRdb copy is restricted to in-frame clones and leaves out a portion. Of 15,000 or so clones in the sample, approximately 84% were seen once. The receptor comes from a boy younger than 18 with cystic fibrosis. Sequenced: blood. The chain carries TRBV4-1 and TRBJ1-5; D ambiguous. The CDR3 DNA is TGCGCCAGCAGCCCGACGGTCCAATGGCCCCAGCATTTT. It codes for CASSPTVQWPQHF.